This T cell receptor beta chain was profiled in a study of blood T cell repertoires in COVID-19. The V gene end was trimmed by 5 bases and the J gene end by 2 bases; junction bases not matched to a gene: 6. The V gene's germline CDR1 is SGHTA and CDR2 FQGNSA. The CDR3 is 16 residues long. Repertoires were generated with immunoSEQ multiplex PCR, while TCRdb's copy carries only in-frame clones and drops some. Of about 73,000 clones listed, 65% to 90% are singletons. The sequence derives from an older woman with acute or convalescent COVID-19. Source material: peripheral blood. The chain carries TRBV7-2 and TRBJ2-3, with 11 positions matching TRBD2. CDR3 sequence (DNA): TGTGCCAGCAGCAAGACTAGCGGGGTGGTCACAGATACGCAGTATTTT. This translates into CASSKTSGVVTDTQYF.